This TCR beta chain was sequenced in a study of cytomegalovirus exposure and HLA in healthy donors. Study conclusions and caveats: Across HLA loci, a later analysis found differing TCR association rates, with DRB1 most and HLA-C fewest. Cytomegalovirus association was listed for 170 or so TCR beta chains. In a later analysis, HLA-associated beta chains showed higher expansion and lower generation probabilities than comparable chains. Immune exposure information available was restricted to CMV serostatus.

This CDR3 contains 16 residues. Germline-derived CDR1 and CDR2 are SGHVS and FQNEAQ. The germline V and J ends were trimmed by 8 bases and 3 bases, with 19 bases remaining between them. Both 60 Vbeta primers and 13 Jbeta primers went into the PCR. TCRdb keeps only in-frame clones here, not all; method: immunoSEQ multiplex PCR. The data show some 130,000 clones, roughly 9% seen once. The sample holds a few counts of this clone. The target antigen is unknown. Sequenced sample: PBMCs. The receptor was derived from a woman aged 35 to 49 in good health and CMV-seropositive. The chain uses TRBV7-8 and TRBJ1-4; D possibly corresponds to TRBD1 (5 bases). CDR3 in amino acids: CASSLPKGRSNEKLFF. The CDR3 nucleotides are TGTGCCAGCTCCCTCCCGAAGGGGCGGTCTAATGAAAAACTGTTTTTT.